This T cell receptor (beta chain) appears in the sequencing data of a study of blood T cell repertoires in COVID-19. At the level of the study: Acute and convalescent COVID-19 specimens originated in the United States, Italy and Spain. T cells, B-cell-depleted T cells, or PBMCs supplied cDNA or gDNA.

The CDR3 totals 15 residues. The germline V gene encodes CDR1 LNHNV and CDR2 YYDKDF (reference sequence). V shed 3 bases and J 7 bases; nucleotides not matched to a gene: 7. In the original workflow: Estimated nucleated cell counts came from reference gene primer amplification. This table comes from immunoSEQ multiplex PCR, and its TCRdb copy is limited to in-frame clones, with some not included. V, J and clone size derive from that table, while D and trimming were established from the DNA sequence. This table holds around 100,000 clones, more than 90% found once. This TCR derives from a man aged 65 to 79 with acute or convalescent COVID-19. Sequenced sample: peripheral blood. The rearrangement links TRBV15 to TRBJ1-4, with 8 bases matching TRBD1. CDR3 in DNA: TGTGCCACCAGCAGGTCAGGGGGCCAGGGTGAAAAACTGTTTTTT. Its translation is CATSRSGGQGEKLFF.